This TCR beta chain emerged from a study of blood T cells in healthy people across ages. Study-level findings and limits: Measured against age, TCR beta diversity per million T cells decreased in a roughly linear manner.

The second PCR ran roughly 7 to 11 cycles with a sample-barcoded 5' primer and J-beta primers. A single record per CDR3 protein comes from TCRdb applying MiXCR to the 5' RACE reads. The sample consists of about 290,000 distinct CDR3 sequences, around 30% of them appearing once. About this clonotype itself: No antigen is known for it.

From germline, CDR1 is SGHRS and CDR2 YFSETQ. The CDR3 is made up of 15 amino acids. V was cut by 0 bases and J by 0 bases, with 10 bases left in between. Sequenced input: blood. The V gene is TRBV5-1, the J gene TRBJ2-7, with D possibly matching TRBD1 (5 bases). The sequence was collected from a woman between 65 and 79 years old in good health. The CDR3 nucleotides are TGCGCCAGCAGCTTGGTTGCAGGGCCCTCCTACGAGCAGTACTTC. Translation: CASSLVAGPSYEQYF. Together with reference TRBV5-1 and TRBJ2-7, the CDR3 gives the full variable domain: KAGVTQTPRYLIKTRGQQVTLSCSPISGHRSVSWYQQTPGQGLQFLFEYFSETQRNKGNFPGRFSGRQFSNSRSEMNVSTLELGDSALYLCASSLVAGPSYEQYFGPGTRLTVT.